The rows below give T cell receptor beta chains drawn from one sample of a study of OX40 agonist ivuxolimab in advanced cancers. Clones were sequenced by immunoSEQ multiplex PCR, and TCRdb holds only the in-frame ones, with some missing. In the table there are roughly 64,000 clones, more than 80% of which are singletons. Sequences were derived from CD4+ or CD8+ T cells sorted from blood, sampled in a trial of the OX40 agonist ivuxolimab. These receptors all come from an adult with an advanced solid tumor such as melanoma, head and neck, liver or kidney cancer. The CDR3 runs from the conserved cysteine through the conserved F or W. Each record gives: V gene, D gene, clone size, J gene, CDR3 protein. The D gene is left open where the match is weak. Clone size appears in some rows only: once, few, many, or a class for an expanded clone.

v_gene: TRBV10-2; d_gene: TRBD1; abundance: few; j_gene: TRBJ1-2; CDR3aa: CASSLIDRGDYGYTF
v_gene: TRBV10-3; d_gene: TRBD1; abundance: -; j_gene: TRBJ2-7; CDR3aa: CAISPGQGNYEQYF
v_gene: TRBV5-1; d_gene: -; abundance: -; j_gene: TRBJ1-1; CDR3aa: CASSSTLNTEAFF
v_gene: TRBV18; d_gene: -; abundance: -; j_gene: TRBJ2-7; CDR3aa: CASSPGHLPLSYEQYF
v_gene: TRBV7-9; d_gene: -; abundance: -; j_gene: TRBJ2-2; CDR3aa: CASSLGRDGSTGELFF
v_gene: TRBV11-3; d_gene: -; abundance: -; j_gene: TRBJ2-3; CDR3aa: CASRSSWRSSTDTQYF
v_gene: TRBV7-9; d_gene: -; abundance: -; j_gene: TRBJ2-5; CDR3aa: CASSLKGETQYF
v_gene: TRBV11-2; d_gene: TRBD1; abundance: -; j_gene: TRBJ2-3; CDR3aa: CASSSLKKDRGIDTQYF
v_gene: TRBV2; d_gene: -; abundance: -; j_gene: TRBJ1-2; CDR3aa: CASSASGNYGYTF
v_gene: TRBV4-1; d_gene: TRBD2; abundance: -; j_gene: TRBJ2-1; CDR3aa: CASSHYPGTSGYNEQFF
v_gene: TRBV5-4; d_gene: TRBD2; abundance: few; j_gene: TRBJ2-3; CDR3aa: CASSSTSVDTQYF
v_gene: TRBV10-3; d_gene: -; abundance: once; j_gene: TRBJ2-7; CDR3aa: CATHRDNSYEQYF
v_gene: TRBV21-1; d_gene: -; abundance: -; j_gene: TRBJ1-1; CDR3aa: CASSPKGPGTLSFF
v_gene: TRBV29-1; d_gene: -; abundance: once; j_gene: TRBJ2-6; CDR3aa: CSAESGANVLTF
v_gene: TRBV30; d_gene: TRBD1; abundance: once; j_gene: TRBJ1-4; CDR3aa: CAWKGRQGAGGYSEKLFF
v_gene: TRBV5-5; d_gene: -; abundance: -; j_gene: TRBJ1-2; CDR3aa: CASSTGLRGTADESNYGYTF
v_gene: TRBV30; d_gene: TRBD2; abundance: -; j_gene: TRBJ2-3; CDR3aa: CAWTSGGGDTQYF
v_gene: TRBV9; d_gene: -; abundance: once; j_gene: TRBJ2-3; CDR3aa: CASSVDTNTQYF
v_gene: TRBV19; d_gene: -; abundance: -; j_gene: TRBJ1-3; CDR3aa: CASSRPRTTLGNTIYF
v_gene: TRBV18; d_gene: -; abundance: -; j_gene: TRBJ1-3; CDR3aa: CGTWSGVSGNTIYF
v_gene: TRBV2; d_gene: TRBD1; abundance: -; j_gene: TRBJ2-7; CDR3aa: CASRGQGIQAQYF
v_gene: TRBV9; d_gene: -; abundance: once; j_gene: TRBJ2-3; CDR3aa: CASEQGGGTDTQYF
v_gene: TRBV7-9; d_gene: TRBD2; abundance: -; j_gene: TRBJ2-2; CDR3aa: CASSLTSGNTGELFF
v_gene: TRBV18; d_gene: -; abundance: -; j_gene: TRBJ1-1; CDR3aa: CASSILTGVNTEAFF
v_gene: TRBV4-2; d_gene: -; abundance: -; j_gene: TRBJ2-3; CDR3aa: CASSLGTTDTQYF
v_gene: TRBV7-8; d_gene: TRBD2; abundance: -; j_gene: TRBJ2-3; CDR3aa: CASSLLAGGRADTQYF
v_gene: TRBV11-1; d_gene: -; abundance: -; j_gene: TRBJ2-3; CDR3aa: CASSLGLGTDTQYF
v_gene: TRBV7-6; d_gene: TRBD1; abundance: -; j_gene: TRBJ1-5; CDR3aa: CASSPGQGFKPQHF
v_gene: TRBV11-2; d_gene: -; abundance: -; j_gene: TRBJ2-7; CDR3aa: CASSLLQAPYEQYF
v_gene: TRBV16; d_gene: TRBD1; abundance: few; j_gene: TRBJ1-5; CDR3aa: CASSQWTGNQPQHF
v_gene: TRBV11-3; d_gene: TRBD2; abundance: once; j_gene: TRBJ2-1; CDR3aa: CASSFLTSGNEQFF
v_gene: TRBV4-2; d_gene: -; abundance: -; j_gene: TRBJ2-7; CDR3aa: CASSQEEGGSYEQYF
v_gene: TRBV29-1; d_gene: TRBD1; abundance: once; j_gene: TRBJ2-7; CDR3aa: CSVEGQGGDEQYF
v_gene: TRBV7-9; d_gene: -; abundance: -; j_gene: TRBJ1-1; CDR3aa: CASSLKENTEAFF
v_gene: TRBV25-1; d_gene: TRBD1; abundance: -; j_gene: TRBJ1-6; CDR3aa: CASSIGQGGSPLHF
v_gene: TRBV6-5; d_gene: TRBD1; abundance: -; j_gene: TRBJ1-6; CDR3aa: CASSYSGTGVSPLHF
v_gene: TRBV10-2; d_gene: TRBD1; abundance: -; j_gene: TRBJ2-7; CDR3aa: CASSPTGGGYEQYF
v_gene: TRBV7-2; d_gene: -; abundance: -; j_gene: TRBJ1-4; CDR3aa: CASSWGGEKLFF
v_gene: TRBV2; d_gene: -; abundance: -; j_gene: TRBJ1-1; CDR3aa: CASSVQNTEAFF
v_gene: TRBV6-1; d_gene: -; abundance: -; j_gene: TRBJ2-5; CDR3aa: CASSGRLQETQYF
v_gene: TRBV7-9; d_gene: -; abundance: -; j_gene: TRBJ1-5; CDR3aa: CASSPGKAGQPQHF
v_gene: TRBV6-5; d_gene: TRBD1; abundance: -; j_gene: TRBJ1-6; CDR3aa: CASRLDRANSPLHF